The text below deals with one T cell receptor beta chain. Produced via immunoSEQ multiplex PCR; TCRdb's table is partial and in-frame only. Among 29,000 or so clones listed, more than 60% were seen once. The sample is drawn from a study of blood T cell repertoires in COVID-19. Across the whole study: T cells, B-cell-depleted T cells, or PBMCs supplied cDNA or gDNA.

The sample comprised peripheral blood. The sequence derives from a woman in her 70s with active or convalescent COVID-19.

The CDR3 DNA is TGTGCCAGCAGCCTGACGACAGGGGGGATGGGTTCACCCCTCCACTTT. This encodes CASSLTTGGMGSPLHF. The V and J genes are TRBV7-6 and TRBJ1-6; the match to TRBD1 covers 9 bases. Losses at the gene ends were 5 bases for V and 9 bases for J; bases not matched to a gene: 11. This CDR3 has 16 residues. Germline CDR1 and CDR2: SGHVS and FNYEAQ.